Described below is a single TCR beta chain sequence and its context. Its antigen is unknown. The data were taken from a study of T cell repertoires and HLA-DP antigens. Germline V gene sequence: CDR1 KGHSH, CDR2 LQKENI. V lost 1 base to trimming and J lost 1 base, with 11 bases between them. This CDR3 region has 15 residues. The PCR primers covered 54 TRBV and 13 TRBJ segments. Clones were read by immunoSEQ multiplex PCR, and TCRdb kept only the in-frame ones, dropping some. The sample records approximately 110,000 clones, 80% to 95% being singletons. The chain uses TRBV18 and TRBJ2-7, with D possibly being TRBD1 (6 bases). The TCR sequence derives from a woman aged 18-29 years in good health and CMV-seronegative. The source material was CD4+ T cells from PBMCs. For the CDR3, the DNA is TGTGCCAGCTCACCACAAAACAGGGTTTCCTACGAGCAGTACTTC. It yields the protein CASSPQNRVSYEQYF. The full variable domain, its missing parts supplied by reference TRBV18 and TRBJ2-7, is NAGVMQNPRHLVRRRGQEARLRCSPMKGHSHVYWYRQLPEEGLKFMVYLQKENIIDESGMPKERFSAEFPKEGPSILRIQQVVRGDSAAYFCASSPQNRVSYEQYFGPGTRLTVT.